A single sample is the source of the 2 T cell receptor beta chains below, sequenced in a study of T cells expressing NK-cell markers. TCRdb re-called the 5' RACE reads and catalogs CDR3 proteins one per entry, DNA excluded. Found here are some 500,000 distinct CDR3 sequences; the top ten clones hold under 1.5%. The sample taken for sequencing was blood T cells: a sorted CD56 or NKG2C T cell subset, CD4+ or CD8+ T cells, or bulk PBMC T cells (not recorded which). These receptors all come from a woman in her forties or fifties in good health.

The CDR3 sequence: CASIPFPGQGWTDTQYF. V and J are TRBV2 and TRBJ2-3; TCRdb's assignment of TRBD1 cannot be checked, as there is no DNA. The CDR3 is 17 amino acids. Germline loops: CDR1 SNHLY, CDR2 FYNNEI.

The rearrangement uses TRBV3-1 and TRBJ2-5; TCRdb's D call of TRBD2 is untestable without DNA. The CDR3 runs to 13 residues. Germline values: CDR1 LGHDT, CDR2 YNNKEL (reference sequence). The CDR3 loop reads CASSQPYLSGKYF.